This TCR beta chain was recovered during a study of radiotherapy plus CTLA-4 blockade in lung cancer. Overall study: Objective responses were documented in about 19% of patients, with disease control in approximately 32%.

Overall study findings and caveats: Among reported predictors of response, early blood T cell clone dynamics with interferon-beta performed best. Once radiotherapy plus ipilimumab had been given, TCR clones derived from tumor expanded in blood.

The CDR3 loop spans 13 amino acids. CDR1 and CDR2 from the germline V gene are MNHNY and SVGAGI (reference sequence). Trimming removed 6 bases from V and 9 bases from J, with 14 bases in between. Regarding this clone: Its antigen is as yet unknown.

Sequencing was performed with immunoSEQ multiplex PCR; in TCRdb, only in-frame clones are kept and a portion is missing. The sample lists fewer than 75,000 clones; around 87% were seen once. The sequencing used peripheral blood, collected from a patient treated with radiotherapy plus ipilimumab. This sequence originates from a human donor with non-small cell lung cancer that progressed on radiotherapy plus ipilimumab. The rearrangement uses TRBV6-6 and TRBJ1-4; no definite D call. Written as DNA, the CDR3 is TGTGCCAGCAGCCCTGGGCCCAGCCAAAAACTGTTTTTT. Protein: CASSPGPSQKLFF.